The TCR beta chain described here comes from a study of breast tumors, draining lymph nodes, adjacent tissues listed by TCRdb under 2016. Regarding the study in general: The study compared TCR beta repertoires across tumor, adjacent nontumor tissue and axillary lymph nodes from breast cancer patients. The study was designed to assess the relationships and possible T-cell exchange between tumor, surrounding tissue and draining lymph node repertoires in human breast cancer. What the authors observed across the whole study: Tumor T-cell repertoires showed less diversity than lymph node repertoires and more diversity than nontumor tissue repertoires, and tumor T-cell repertoires showed preferential V and J gene usage. The conclusion that tumor T cells originate in lymph nodes was presented as consistent with a hypothesis rather than as directly demonstrated. Tumor and nontumor tissue repertoires were significantly more similar in luminal-like than in basal-like breast cancer. The data were judged consistent with most tumor T cells deriving from the lymph node and then expanding within tumor tissue.

This clonotype came up many times. It has no known antigen specificity. Base qualities are missing; no much larger clone stands one base away. Clipping removes 3 bases from V and 0 bases from J, with 9 as the unmatched junction base count. The cysteine opens and the phenylalanine closes a CDR3 of 17 amino acids. Only CDR3 DNA remains: 51 bases, in frame from the first base. CDR1 and CDR2 are read off the germline V gene (reference sequence) as DFQATT and SNEGSKA. TCRdb lists the instrument as Illumina HiSeq 2000. TCR beta chain libraries were generated through multiplex PCR amplification. The amplified TCR beta chain products were analyzed by high-throughput sequencing. The raw public data were reprocessed by TCRdb itself: fastp quality trimming at Q25, MiXCR clonotype calling, in-frame beta chains only. Each CDR3 protein appears once, grouped with its most common genes and DNA. This sample comprises approximately 150,000 distinct CDR3 sequences, around 35% of them detected only once. The top ten clonotypes cover 3% to 4% of the sample.

Lymph node samples were obtained from the axillary draining lymph nodes of breast cancer patients. The sequence was collected from a female donor with breast cancer. Some clones in this sample may be carry-over from other donors' samples. Input material: axillary lymph node tissue. In this chain, TRBV20-1 is recombined with TRBJ1-5, and TRBD1 matches 9 of the central bases. The CDR3: CSARATATGGSNQPQHF. The DNA is TGCAGTGCTAGGGCGACCGCGACAGGGGGTAGCAATCAGCCCCAGCATTTT.